Listed here are 20 T cell receptor beta chains from one sample, sequenced in a study of post-analysis software for immune sequencing data. General study results and limits: Relative to controls, patients had about five TRBV segments at higher frequency, with TRBV5-6, TRBV5-1 and TRBV20-1 among these.

The authors incorporated unique molecular identifiers into the TCR beta cDNA libraries. TCRdb reprocessed the PCR reads with MiXCR, giving one entry per CDR3 protein. The sample lists about 820,000 distinct CDR3 sequences, about 57% seen once, with 4.6% in the top ten. No antigens are known for them. The sample was blood. The receptors derive from a girl between 5 and 17 years old with multiple sclerosis.

In its sample, this clonotype was seen a few times. This chain connects TRBV5-1 to TRBJ2-1; a possible D gene is TRBD1 (6 bases). CDR3 size: 19 residues. CDR1 is SGHRS, CDR2 YFSETQ, per germline. V was shortened by 2 bases and J by 6 bases, with 27 bases between the two germline ends. The CDR3, as DNA: TGCGCCAGCAGCTTAATTGGGGACATTACGCCTGCCCTTGCCAATGAGCAGTTCTTC. Translated: CASSLIGDITPALANEQFF.

The chain joins TRBV27 to TRBJ2-4; the D is unclear. TRBJ2-7 explains the end of the DNA better; the J call may be wrong. This CDR3 has 13 residues. Per the germline V gene, CDR1 is MNHEY and CDR2 is SMNVEV (reference sequence). CDR3 in DNA: TGTGCCGGCAAACGGGTGGCCTCCTACGAGCAGTACTTC. Encoded protein: CAGKRVASYEQYF.

This clonotype was recorded only once. The chain employs TRBV20-1 and TRBJ2-5, with D perhaps given as TRBD1 or TRBD2 (7 bases each). CDR3 length: 14 amino acids. V shed 6 bases and J shed 2 bases, with 16 bases lying between them. Germline V gives CDR1 DFQATT, CDR2 SNEGSKA (reference sequence). The CDR3 nucleotides are TGCAGTGCCGCGGGACAGCGGGATCAAGAGACCCAGTACTTC. Protein sequence: CSAAGQRDQETQYF.

The chain recombines TRBV5-1 with TRBJ2-7; TRBD2 aligns across 12 bases. Germline CDR1 reads SGHRS; CDR2 reads YFSETQ. V dropped 1 base and J dropped 6; count of bases not matched to a gene: 14. This CDR3 is built from 18 residues. For the CDR3, the DNA is TGCGCCAGCAGCTTGCGTGCTAGCGGGAGGGCCCCACCTCTCGAGCAGTACTTC. Translating it yields CASSLRASGRAPPLEQYF.

This clonotype was recorded once. This rearrangement joins TRBV5-1 to TRBJ1-5; D is unclear. CDR3 size: 18 residues. The germline V and J ends were trimmed by 0 bases and 0 bases, with 16 bases remaining between them. Looked up from germline, CDR1 is SGHRS and CDR2 is YFSETQ. The CDR3: CASSLGSGPPYSNQPQHF. In DNA, the CDR3 is TGCGCCAGCAGCTTGGGCTCCGGGCCGCCTTATAGCAATCAGCCCCAGCATTTT.

The chain carries TRBV13 and TRBJ1-2, with D possibly matching TRBD1 (6 bases). Germline V gene lookup returns CDR1 PRHDT and CDR2 FYEKMQ (reference sequence). The CDR3 runs to 16 residues. Trimming left V 1 base short and J 2 bases short, with 14 bases between. CDR3 nucleotides: TGTGCCAGCAGCTTAGCGTGGCAGGGGCGCAACTATGGCTACACCTTC. Residues: CASSLAWQGRNYGYTF.

This clonotype was detected only a few times. V gene TRBV6-1 combines with J gene TRBJ2-5; D is uncertain. The J call could be wrong; TRBJ2-7 is a better fit for the DNA end. This CDR3 has 13 amino acids. Germline-derived CDR1 and CDR2 are MNHNS and SASEGT. The CDR3 protein is CASSEGSDTEQYF. In nucleotides, the CDR3 is TGTGCCAGCAGTGAAGGGTCAGACACCGAGCAGTACTTC.

In its sample, this clonotype was seen a few times. V gene TRBV20-1 combines with J gene TRBJ1-2; tentative D call: TRBD1 (5 bases). Trimming took 0 bases from V and 3 from J, leaving 11 bases between them. The CDR3 spans 14 residues. CDR1 and CDR2 (germline): DFQATT, SNEGSKA (reference sequence). The CDR3 sequence is CSARDGAGDYGYTF. DNA for the CDR3: TGCAGTGCTAGAGATGGGGCGGGAGACTATGGCTACACCTTC.

This clonotype has just a few counts. The J gene is TRBJ1-2, the V gene TRBV12-3 or TRBV12-4; no clear D gene. This CDR3 contains 13 residues. Trimming stripped 5 bases from V and 8 bases from J, with 15 bases between. CDR3 nucleotide sequence: TGTGCCAGCAGTGTCCGGGAGGGAGGAGGCTACACCTTC. Translated: CASSVREGGGYTF.

The chain is built from TRBV10-3 and TRBJ2-1; the D gene is possibly TRBD2 (6 bases). The germline V and J ends were trimmed by 3 bases and 12 bases, with 15 bases remaining between them. Per germline, CDR1 ENHRY and CDR2 SYGVKD. The CDR3 covers 13 residues. Here the CDR3 DNA reads TGTGCCATCAGTGACCCTATTGGGCGGGGGCAGTTCTTC. As protein: CAISDPIGRGQFF.

The genes are TRBV12-3 or TRBV12-4 and TRBJ1-2, with D possibly TRBD1 on 6 matching bases. The CDR3 runs to 16 residues. V dropped 4 bases and J dropped 7 bases, with 22 bases sitting between them. The CDR3 sequence: CASSWTVRASGAGYTF. The CDR3 nucleotides are TGTGCCAGCAGTTGGACAGTCCGGGCAAGCGGGGCTGGCTACACCTTC.

The chain has TRBV27 and TRBJ2-1; 8 nucleotides align to TRBD2. With 0 bases clipped from V and 5 bases from J, the junction kept 6 bases outside the gene matches. The CDR3 is made up of 16 amino acids. CDR1 is MNHEY, CDR2 SMNVEV, per germline (reference sequence). The CDR3 DNA is TGTGCCAGCAGTTTATCGCGTCTAGCGGGTGACAATGAGCAGTTCTTC. Its translation is CASSLSRLAGDNEQFF.

V gene TRBV6-5 combines with J gene TRBJ2-3; TRBD1 might be the D (5 bases). The germline gives CDR1 MNHEY, CDR2 SVGAGI. CDR3 length: 15 residues. V was cut by 5 bases and J by 5 bases, with 17 bases left in between. In nucleotides, the CDR3 is TGTGCCAGCAGTCCCCGCCAGGGATGGGGAGATACGCAGTATTTT. Amino acids: CASSPRQGWGDTQYF.

This chain links TRBV25-1 with TRBJ2-1; TRBD2 matches at 13 bases. J lost 9 bases, V lost 7 bases, and 6 bases had no gene match. Germline V CDR1 and CDR2: MGHDK, SYGVNS. The CDR3 covers 14 residues. The CDR3 nucleotides read TGTGCCAGCACCGGACTAGCGGGAGTCGGTGAGCAGTTCTTC. As protein: CASTGLAGVGEQFF.

This clonotype was found a few times. The chain couples TRBV12-5 to TRBJ1-2, with D possibly matching TRBD1 (5 bases). In germline, CDR1 is LGHNT, CDR2 FRNRAP. V was clipped by 0 bases and J by 2 bases, with 10 bases between them. The CDR3 runs to 15 residues. CDR3 in DNA: TGTGCTAGTGGTTTGGTAGGAGGGGTCAACTATGGCTACACCTTC. Translating it yields CASGLVGGVNYGYTF.

In the case of this clonotype: One end of the junction fails to match germline, which may point to a read error. V usage is TRBV5-5 and J usage is TRBJ2-1; D gene unclear. This CDR3 has 12 residues. Germline CDR1 reads SGHKS; CDR2 reads YYEKEE (reference sequence). CDR3 loop: CASSLMYNEQFF. CDR3 bases: TGTGCCAGCAGCTTGATGTACAACGAGCAGTTCTTC. Drawing the rest from reference TRBV5-5 and TRBJ2-1, the complete variable domain is DAGVTQSPTHLIKTRGQQVTLRCSPISGHKSVSWYQQVLGQGPQFIFQYYEKEERGRGNFPDRFSARQFPNYSSELNVNALLLGDSALYLCASSLMYNEQFFGPGTRLTVL.

V and J are TRBV5-4 and TRBJ1-1, with D possibly matching TRBD1 (5 bases). V shed 2 bases and J shed 7 bases, with 15 bases lying between them. CDR3 size: 14 residues. Germline V gene data show CDR1 as SGHNT and CDR2 as YYREEE (reference sequence). CDR3 nucleotides: TGTGCCAGCAGCTTAGGGGTCCTTACCCTTGAAGCTTTCTTT. Protein sequence: CASSLGVLTLEAFF.

The chain links TRBV4-2 to TRBJ2-7; D possibly corresponds to TRBD2 (6 bases). The CDR3 contains 16 residues. Germline V gives CDR1 LGHNA, CDR2 YNFKEQ. Trimming cost V 0 bases and J 4 bases, with 16 bases left between them. CDR3 sequence reads: CASSQDAGGGEYEQYF. CDR3 in DNA: TGTGCCAGCAGCCAAGACGCGGGCGGAGGGGAATACGAGCAGTACTTC.

V gene TRBV4-3 combines with J gene TRBJ2-5; possibly TRBD1 or TRBD2 for D (6 bases each). Germline V gene lookup returns CDR1 LGHNA and CDR2 YSLEER. This CDR3 region has 14 residues. V was cut by 4 bases and J by 5 bases, with 14 bases left in between. The CDR3 loop reads CASSPGVGRETQYF. In DNA, the CDR3 is TGCGCCAGCAGCCCAGGGGTGGGGAGGGAGACCCAGTACTTC.

J is TRBJ1-1 and V is TRBV12-3 or TRBV12-4, with D hard to call. There are 12 residues in the CDR3. V lost 5 bases and J 6 bases, leaving 10 bases between the germline ends. The CDR3 sequence is CASSKGGSEAFF. Here the CDR3 DNA reads TGTGCCAGCAGTAAGGGCGGCTCTGAAGCTTTCTTT.